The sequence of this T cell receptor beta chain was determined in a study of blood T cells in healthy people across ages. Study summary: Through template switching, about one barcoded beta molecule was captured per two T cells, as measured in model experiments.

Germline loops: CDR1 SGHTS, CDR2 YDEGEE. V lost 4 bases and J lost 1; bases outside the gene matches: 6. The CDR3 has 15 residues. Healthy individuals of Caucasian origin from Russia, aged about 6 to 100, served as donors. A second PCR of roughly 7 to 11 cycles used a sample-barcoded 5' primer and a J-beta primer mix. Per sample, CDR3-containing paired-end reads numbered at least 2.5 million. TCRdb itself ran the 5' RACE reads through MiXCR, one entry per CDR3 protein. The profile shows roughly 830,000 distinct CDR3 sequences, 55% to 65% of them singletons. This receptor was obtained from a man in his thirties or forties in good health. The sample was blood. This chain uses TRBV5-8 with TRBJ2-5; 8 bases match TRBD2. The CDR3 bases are TGTGCCAGCAGCACAGGGAGCGGGGGCCAAGAGACCCAGTACTTC. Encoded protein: CASSTGSGGQETQYF.